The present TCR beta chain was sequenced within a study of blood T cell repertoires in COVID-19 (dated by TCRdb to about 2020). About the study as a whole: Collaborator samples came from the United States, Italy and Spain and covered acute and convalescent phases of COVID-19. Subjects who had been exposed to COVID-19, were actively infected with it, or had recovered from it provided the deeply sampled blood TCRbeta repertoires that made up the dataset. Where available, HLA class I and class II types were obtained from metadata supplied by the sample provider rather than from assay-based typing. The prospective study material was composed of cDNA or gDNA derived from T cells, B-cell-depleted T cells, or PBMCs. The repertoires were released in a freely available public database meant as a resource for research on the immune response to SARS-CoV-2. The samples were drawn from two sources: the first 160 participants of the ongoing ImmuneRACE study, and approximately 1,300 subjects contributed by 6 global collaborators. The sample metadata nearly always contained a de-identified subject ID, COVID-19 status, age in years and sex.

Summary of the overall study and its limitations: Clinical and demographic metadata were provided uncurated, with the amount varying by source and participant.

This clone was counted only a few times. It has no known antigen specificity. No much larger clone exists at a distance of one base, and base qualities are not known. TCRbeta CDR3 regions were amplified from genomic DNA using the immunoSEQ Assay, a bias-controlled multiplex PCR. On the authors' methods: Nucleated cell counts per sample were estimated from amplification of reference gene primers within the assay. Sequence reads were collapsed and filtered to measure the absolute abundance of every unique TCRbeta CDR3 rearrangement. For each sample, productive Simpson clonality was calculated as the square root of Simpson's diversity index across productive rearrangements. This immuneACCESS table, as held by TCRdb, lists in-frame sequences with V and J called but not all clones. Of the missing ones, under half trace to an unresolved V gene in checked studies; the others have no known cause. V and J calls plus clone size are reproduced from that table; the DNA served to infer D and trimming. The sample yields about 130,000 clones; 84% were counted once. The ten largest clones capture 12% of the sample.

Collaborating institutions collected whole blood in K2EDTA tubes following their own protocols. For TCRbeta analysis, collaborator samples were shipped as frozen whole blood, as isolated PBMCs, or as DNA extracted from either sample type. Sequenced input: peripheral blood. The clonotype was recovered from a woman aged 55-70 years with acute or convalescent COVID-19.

CDR3 loop: CASSFGTGNLGEAFF. Here is the DNA: TGCGCCAGCAGCTTCGGGACAGGGAATTTGGGGGAAGCTTTCTTT. This sequence uses TRBV5-1 and TRBJ1-1, with 9 bases in between that match TRBD1. The germline V end is reduced by 2 bases and the J end by 8 bases; junction bases left unmatched: 10. The CDR3 measures 15 amino acids from cysteine to phenylalanine. CDR3 DNA is the only sequence kept; it has 45 bases, read in frame from the first base. The germline V gene provides CDR1 SGHRS and CDR2 YFSETQ.